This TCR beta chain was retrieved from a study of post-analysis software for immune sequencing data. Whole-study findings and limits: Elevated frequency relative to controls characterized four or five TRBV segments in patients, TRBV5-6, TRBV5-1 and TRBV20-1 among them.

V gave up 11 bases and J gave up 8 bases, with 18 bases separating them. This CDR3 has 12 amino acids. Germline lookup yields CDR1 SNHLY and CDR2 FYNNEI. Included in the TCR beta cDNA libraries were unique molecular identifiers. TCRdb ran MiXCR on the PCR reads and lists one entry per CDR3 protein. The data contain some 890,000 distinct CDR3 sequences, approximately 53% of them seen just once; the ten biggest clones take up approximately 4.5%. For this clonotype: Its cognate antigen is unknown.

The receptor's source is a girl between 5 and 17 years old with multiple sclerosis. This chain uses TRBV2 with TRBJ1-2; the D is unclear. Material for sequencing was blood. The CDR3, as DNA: TGTGCCGGAACCAAATTTGGGATGGGCTACACCTTC. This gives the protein CAGTKFGMGYTF.